Listed here are 22 T cell receptor beta chains from one sample, sequenced in a study of blood T cell repertoires in COVID-19. TCRdb's table, derived via immunoSEQ multiplex PCR, lists solely in-frame clones and lacks some. The sample holds around 160,000 clones, roughly 90% seen once. Sequenced material: peripheral blood. The receptor source for this set is a man in his sixties with acute or convalescent COVID-19.

The chain carries TRBV14 and TRBJ2-3; 7 nucleotides agree with TRBD2. This CDR3 is built from 15 residues. Looked up from germline, CDR1 is SGHDN and CDR2 is FVKESK. Trimming at V came to 4 bases and at J to 0 bases, leaving 4 bases not matched to a gene. The CDR3: CASSLQLASTDTQYF. As DNA, the CDR3 is TGTGCCAGCAGCCTACAACTAGCGAGCACAGATACGCAGTATTTT.

This chain joins TRBV12-3 or TRBV12-4 and TRBJ1-6, with D unclear. The CDR3 is made up of 12 amino acids. Trimming cost V 6 bases and J 7 bases, with 7 bases left between them. For the CDR3, the DNA is TGTGCCAGCAGCCTAGCAAATTCACCCCTCCACTTT. Protein product: CASSLANSPLHF.

Comment on this clone: Other nucleotide sequences in the sample specify the same CDR3. The J gene is TRBJ1-5, the V gene TRBV5-4, with 9 bases lining up with TRBD1. This CDR3 contains 14 residues. The germline gives CDR1 SGHNT, CDR2 YYREEE (reference sequence). The J segment lost 4 bases and the V segment lost 4 bases, leaving 3 bases of the junction unmatched. In DNA form, the CDR3 reads TGTGCCAGCAGCCCGGGACAGGGTAATCAGCCCCAGCATTTT. Amino acid sequence: CASSPGQGNQPQHF. The variable domain in full, completed from reference TRBV5-4 and TRBJ1-5, reads ETGVTQSPTHLIKTRGQQVTLRCSSQSGHNTVSWYQQALGQGPQFIFQYYREEENGRGNFPPRFSGLQFPNYSSELNVNALELDDSALYLCASSPGQGNQPQHFGDGTRLSIL.

The rearrangement links TRBV5-1 to TRBJ2-7, with 8 positions matching TRBD2. Losses at the gene ends were 8 bases for V and 2 bases for J; bases not matched to a gene: 3. Per germline, CDR1 SGHRS and CDR2 YFSETQ. This CDR3 contains 12 residues. As DNA, the CDR3 is TGCGCCAGGCTTAGCGGGGCCTACGAGCAGTACTTC. Residues: CARLSGAYEQYF.

The rearrangement joins TRBV15 to TRBJ1-6; D remains unclear. The germline CDR1 and CDR2 sequences are LNHNV and YYDKDF (reference sequence). Trimming took off 7 bases at V and 0 bases at J, with 4 bases between the two ends. This CDR3 has 13 residues. The CDR3 sequence is CATTSSYNSPLHF. In nucleotides, the CDR3 is TGTGCCACCACGAGCTCCTATAATTCACCCCTCCACTTT.

In this sample, this clone turned up a few times. The chain uses TRBV11-2 and TRBJ2-1; TRBD1 agrees at 9 bases. The CDR3 sequence is 15 residues long. Trimming at V came to 3 bases and at J to 7 bases, leaving 7 bases not matched to a gene. CDR1 is SGHAT, CDR2 FQNNGV, per germline. The CDR3 bases are TGTGCCAGCAGCTTTAGCCCGGGACAGGGTAATGAGCAGTTCTTC. The encoded protein is CASSFSPGQGNEQFF.

The chain recombines TRBV3-1 (or the pseudogene TRBV3-2) with TRBJ2-1, with a possible D match to TRBD1 (5 bases). V shed 6 bases and J shed 3 bases, with 15 bases lying between them. CDR3 size: 15 residues. Germline V lookup: CDR1 LGHDT, CDR2 YNNKEL (reference sequence). The CDR3 spells CASSRDSLFYNEQFF. The DNA for the CDR3 is TGTGCCAGCAGTAGAGACAGCCTGTTCTACAATGAGCAGTTCTTC.

This chain uses TRBV5-1 with TRBJ2-7, with 10 bases lining up with TRBD1. Trimming cost V 4 bases and J 2 bases; bases outside gene matches: 6. The CDR3 runs to 15 residues. Germline V CDR1 and CDR2: SGHRS, YFSETQ. CDR3 nucleotides: TGCGCCAGCAGCCATACCGGGACAGGGGCCTACGAGCAGTACTTC. This sequence encodes CASSHTGTGAYEQYF.

The chain has TRBV24-1 and TRBJ2-4, with 9 bases lining up with TRBD1. This CDR3 is built from 14 residues. Unmatched junction bases numbered 1, after V lost 4 bases and J lost 4 bases. Germline CDR1 reads KGHDR; CDR2 reads SFDVKD. The DNA of the CDR3 is TGTGCCACCAGTGAAGGACAGGGGAAAAACATTCAGTACTTC. Translating it yields CATSEGQGKNIQYF.

This clone was seen repeatedly, ten times or more. J is TRBJ2-2 and V is TRBV19; 9 bases are shared with TRBD2. This CDR3 comprises 19 residues. J gave up 1 base and V 5 bases, and 14 bases lay outside the gene matches. The germline V gene encodes CDR1 LNHDA and CDR2 SQIVND (reference sequence). The CDR3 bases are TGTGCCAGTAGTGGACGACTAGCGGCGCATACTAGGAACACCGGGGAGCTGTTTTTT. Protein product: CASSGRLAAHTRNTGELFF.

This chain links TRBV30 with TRBJ1-2, with D tentatively TRBD1 (5 bases). This CDR3 is 14 amino acids long. Trimming stripped 0 bases from V and 4 bases from J, with 12 bases between. The germline gives CDR1 GTSNPN, CDR2 SVGIG (reference sequence). The CDR3 region has the DNA TGTGCCTGGAGTGTAAGAGTGGGGGGCTATGGCTACACCTTC. Its protein is CAWSVRVGGYGYTF.

The rearrangement joins TRBV18 to TRBJ1-1; D unresolved. The CDR3 has 14 amino acids. Germline V CDR1 and CDR2: KGHSH, LQKENI. The V end lost 1 base, the J end lost 5 bases, and 11 bases lay between the germline ends. In nucleotides, the CDR3 is TGTGCCAGCTCACCACGGAGGGTGGAAACTGAAGCTTTCTTT. Translation gives CASSPRRVETEAFF.

This clone was seen only once. The chain links TRBV18 to TRBJ2-7; 11 nucleotides line up with TRBD1. In germline, CDR1 is KGHSH, CDR2 LQKENI. Trimming cost V 3 bases and J 5 bases; bases outside gene matches: 3. The CDR3 runs 14 residues. The CDR3 spells CASSPVGQGDEQYF. The CDR3 DNA reads as TGTGCCAGCTCACCTGTGGGACAGGGGGACGAGCAGTACTTC.

This clone was picked up one time. The chain employs TRBV6-5 and TRBJ1-4; D not certain. V lost 6 bases and J lost 6, with 11 bases in between. CDR1 and CDR2 (germline): MNHEY, SVGAGI. The CDR3 contains 13 residues. The CDR3 DNA reads TGTGCCAGCAGGAGGGCTTTCGATGAAAAACTGTTTTTT. Translating gives CASRRAFDEKLFF.

The chain links TRBV10-3 to TRBJ2-5, with D possibly being TRBD1 (5 bases). Looked up from germline, CDR1 is ENHRY and CDR2 is SYGVKD. This CDR3 has 16 residues. Deletions cut 2 bases from V and 4 bases from J, with 17 bases between. Here the CDR3 reads CAISEAQGIGVETQYF. In DNA form, the CDR3 reads TGTGCCATCAGTGAGGCGCAGGGAATAGGTGTAGAGACCCAGTACTTC.

This clone was recorded only once. The chain uses TRBV7-2 and TRBJ1-1, with D uncertain. Looked up from germline, CDR1 is SGHTA and CDR2 is FQGNSA. The CDR3 runs to 12 residues. The V gene lost 5 bases and the J gene lost 4 bases, with 8 bases spanning the gap. In DNA form, the CDR3 reads TGTGCCAGCAGCCAGGAGGGCACTGAAGCTTTCTTT. Translation gives CASSQEGTEAFF. The entire variable domain, with the rest obtained from reference TRBV7-2 and TRBJ1-1, is as follows: GAGVSQSPSNKVTEKGKDVELRCDPISGHTALYWYRQSLGQGLEFLIYFQGNSAPDKSGLPSDRFSAERTGGSVSTLTIQRTQQEDSAVYLCASSQEGTEAFFGQGTRLTVV.

This clone was observed once. The chain has TRBV6-1 and TRBJ1-5; D remains unclear. CDR3 length: 13 residues. V was trimmed by 0 bases and J by 7 bases, leaving 7 bases between them. Germline lookup yields CDR1 MNHNS and CDR2 SASEGT. CDR3 nucleotide sequence: TGTGCCAGCAGTGAAGCGCTCCAGCAGCCCCAGCATTTT. As protein: CASSEALQQPQHF.

V usage is TRBV18 and J usage is TRBJ2-2, with D tentatively TRBD2 (6 bases). The V and J ends lost 4 bases and 6 bases respectively, with 15 bases between them. CDR1 is KGHSH, CDR2 LQKENI, per germline. The CDR3 extends over 15 amino acids. CDR3 DNA: TGTGCCAGCTCACTACAAAGGCGGGGATCCGGGGAGCTGTTTTTT. It codes for CASSLQRRGSGELFF.

The chain carries TRBV18 and TRBJ2-7, with TRBD2 as a possible D gene (5 bases). Germline V CDR1 and CDR2: KGHSH, LQKENI. Between the trimmed V and J ends, which lost 1 base and 6 bases, there was a span of 19 bases. The CDR3 contains 16 residues. The CDR3, as DNA: TGTGCCAGCTCACCACTCCGGGGTATAACCCTTGGCGAGCAGTACTTC. This codes for CASSPLRGITLGEQYF.

The CDR3 region has the DNA TGTGCCAGCAGCCCGGGACTAGTTAACCGGGCGTTGGAGGAGCAGTACTTC. It translates to CASSPGLVNRALEEQYF. The chain recombines TRBV28 with TRBJ2-7; 8 positions match TRBD2. The CDR3 consists of 17 residues. The germline V gene encodes CDR1 MDHEN and CDR2 SYDVKM. V gave up 6 bases and J gave up 7 bases; unmatched junction bases: 20.

This chain uses TRBV7-2 with TRBJ2-3, with 11 bases lining up with TRBD2. The CDR3 consists of 16 residues. Germline lookup yields CDR1 SGHTA and CDR2 FQGNSA. V lost 3 bases, J lost 3 bases, and 5 bases stayed unmatched. CDR3 sequence: CASSFSGGADTDTQYF. DNA of the CDR3: TGTGCCAGCAGCTTTAGCGGGGGGGCCGATACAGATACGCAGTATTTT.

As concerns this clone: The identical CDR3 is also encoded by other nucleotide sequences in the sample. This sequence joins TRBV7-2 and TRBJ2-7; D might be TRBD1 (7 bases). The CDR3 runs 14 residues. Germline CDR1 is SGHTA and CDR2 is FQGNSA. V was shortened by 1 base and J by 3 bases, with 10 bases between the two germline ends. The CDR3 sequence: CASSLGQGGYEQYF. Here the CDR3 DNA reads TGTGCCAGCAGCTTAGGTCAGGGGGGCTACGAGCAGTACTTC.